This TCR beta chain originates from a study of identical twins. Regarding this clonotype: Its target is not known.

CDR1 is MNHNY and CDR2 is SVGAGI in the germline V gene (reference sequence). The CDR3 contains 14 residues. Trimming shortened V by 2 bases and J by 4 bases, and 11 bases separated the two germline ends. Study-wide findings and caveats: Conclusions leaned on cross-sectional statistical analysis and did not track the same donors over time. Alpha sequences out of frame and shared by twins had excess low generation probability.

Via MiXCR, TCRdb re-called the 5' RACE reads, giving one row per CDR3 protein. Of 1.5 million to 2 million distinct CDR3 sequences detected, less than 35% appear once; the ten largest clones hold around 0.3%. The sequence derives from a newborn girl in good health. This rearrangement joins TRBV6-6 to TRBJ1-1; no definite D call. The source material was cord blood. Written as DNA, the CDR3 is TGTGCCAGCAGTTACCGGGGAGCAGGCACTGAAGCTTTCTTT. Translation: CASSYRGAGTEAFF.